This paragraph reports one T cell receptor beta chain. From germline, CDR1 is SGHTA and CDR2 FQGNSA. The CDR3 has 12 residues. V lost 5 bases and J lost 7, with 10 bases in between. Time point here: patch test 2, 6 weeks after DPC sensitization. This sample's treatment: therapeutic diphenylcyclopropenone sensitization with weekly scalp DPC. From whole blood left unfractionated, total RNA was extracted. Attachment of unique molecular identifiers to individual cDNA molecules was performed in the library. As processed by the authors: A per-sample median of around 88,000 TCRs was observed, with counts ranging from about 20,000 to 750,000. TCRdb independently ran MiXCR on the RACE reads; one entry per CDR3 protein. The V and J calls follow TCRdb's processing rather than the paper's. This table has over 130,000 distinct CDR3 sequences, 12% appearing once. The data were obtained in a study of human T cells and chemical hapten exposure.

Material: whole blood, obtained in connection with sensitization to the hapten diphenylcyclopropenone (DPC). The clonotype originates from a woman between 45 and 60 years old with alopecia areata. Some clones in this sample may be carry-over from other donors' samples. The chain has TRBV7-2 and TRBJ2-3; D is uncertain. The CDR3 here is CASSHSLNTQYF. In DNA form, the CDR3 reads TGTGCCAGCAGCCATTCACTTAATACGCAGTATTTT.